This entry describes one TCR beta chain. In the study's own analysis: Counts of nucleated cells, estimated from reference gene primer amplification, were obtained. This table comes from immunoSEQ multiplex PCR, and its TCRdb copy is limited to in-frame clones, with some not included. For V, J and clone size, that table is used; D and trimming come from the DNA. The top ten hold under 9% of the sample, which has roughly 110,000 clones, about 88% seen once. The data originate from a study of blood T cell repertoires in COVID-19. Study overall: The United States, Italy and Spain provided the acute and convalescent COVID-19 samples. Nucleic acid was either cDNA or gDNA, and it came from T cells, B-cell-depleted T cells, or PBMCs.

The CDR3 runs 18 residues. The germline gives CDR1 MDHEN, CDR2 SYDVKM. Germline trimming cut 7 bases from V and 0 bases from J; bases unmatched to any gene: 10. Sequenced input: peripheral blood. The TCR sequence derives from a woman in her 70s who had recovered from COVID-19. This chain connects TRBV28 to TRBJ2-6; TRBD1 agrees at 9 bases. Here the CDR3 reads CASKARQGVYSGANVLTF. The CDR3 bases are TGTGCCAGCAAGGCCCGACAGGGGGTTTACTCTGGGGCCAACGTCCTGACTTTC.